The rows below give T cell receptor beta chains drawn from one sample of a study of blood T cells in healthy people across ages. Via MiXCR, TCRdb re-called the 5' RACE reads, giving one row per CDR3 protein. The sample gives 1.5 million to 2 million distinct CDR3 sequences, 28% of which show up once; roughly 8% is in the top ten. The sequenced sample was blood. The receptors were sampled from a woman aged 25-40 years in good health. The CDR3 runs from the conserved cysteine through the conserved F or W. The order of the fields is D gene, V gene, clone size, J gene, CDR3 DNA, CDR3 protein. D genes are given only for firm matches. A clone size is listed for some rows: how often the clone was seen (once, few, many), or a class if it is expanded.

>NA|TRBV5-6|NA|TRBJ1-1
TGTGCCAGCAGCTTGCAACCGCCCCGAATGAACACTGAAGCTTTCTTT
CASSLQPPRMNTEAFF
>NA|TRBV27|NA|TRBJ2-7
TGTGCCATCCGACCGGCGGGAACGACCTACGAGCAGTACTTC
CAIRPAGTTYEQYF
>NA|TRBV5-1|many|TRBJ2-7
TGCGCCAGCAGCTTCGGGCGGTACCGGGACAACTACGAGCAGTACTTC
CASSFGRYRDNYEQYF
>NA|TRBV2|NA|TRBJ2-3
TGTACCAGCAGAGAGGACCTCGCAGATACGCAGTATTTT
CTSREDLADTQYF
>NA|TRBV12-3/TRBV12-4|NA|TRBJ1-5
TGTGCCAGCAGAAAGTCTTCCGGGCCCCAGCATTTT
CASRKSSGPQHF
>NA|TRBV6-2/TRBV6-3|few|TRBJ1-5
TGTGCCAGCAGTTACCCAGGGTTGACTGATCAGCCCCAGCATTTT
CASSYPGLTDQPQHF
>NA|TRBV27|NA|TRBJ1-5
TGTGCCAGCAGTCTCACGTTAGGGCGGGGGCAGCCCCAGCATTTT
CASSLTLGRGQPQHF
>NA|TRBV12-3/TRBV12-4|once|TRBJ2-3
TGTGCCAGCAGTTGGGGAGTAAAAACAGATACGCAGTATTTT
CASSWGVKTDTQYF
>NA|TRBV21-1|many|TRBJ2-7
TGTGCCAGCAGCCCCACAGGGTCCCACGAGCAGTACTTC
CASSPTGSHEQYF
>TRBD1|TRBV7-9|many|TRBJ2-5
TGTGCCAGCAGCAGGTCTCCAGGGGGACGCCAGGAGACCCAGTACTTC
CASSRSPGGRQETQYF
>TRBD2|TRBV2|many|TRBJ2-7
TGTGCCAGCAGTGTTCAGCGGGACGTGAACGAGCAGTACTTC
CASSVQRDVNEQYF
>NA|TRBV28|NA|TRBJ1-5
TGTGCCAGCAGAGATAATAGCAATCAGCCCCAGCATTTT
CASRDNSNQPQHF
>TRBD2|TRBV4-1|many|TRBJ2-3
TGCGCCAGCAAGAGACTAGCGGGTCAGACTCCTTCAGATACGCAGTATTTT
CASKRLAGQTPSDTQYF
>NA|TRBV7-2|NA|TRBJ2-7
TGTGCCAGCGGGGATTTTGGGTCCGAGCAGTACTTC
CASGDFGSEQYF
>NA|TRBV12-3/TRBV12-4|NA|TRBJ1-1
TGTGCCAGCAGAATTGAGGCCCGAACGACTGAAGCTTTCTTT
CASRIEARTTEAFF
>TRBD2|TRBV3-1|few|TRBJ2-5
TGTGCCAGCAGCCAAGCCTTAGCGGGGGCAAATCAAGAGACCCAGTACTTC
CASSQALAGANQETQYF
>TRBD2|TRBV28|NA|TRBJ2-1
TGTGCCAGCAGTCCTAGGGGACTAGCGGGGGGGCGGTCCTACAATGAGCAGTTCTTC
CASSPRGLAGGRSYNEQFF
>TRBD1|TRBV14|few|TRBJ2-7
TGTGCCAGCAGCCAGTCCGGCACAGGGGTCAGTCCCTACGAGCAGTACTTC
CASSQSGTGVSPYEQYF
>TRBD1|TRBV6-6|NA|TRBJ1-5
TGTGCCAGCAGCGACAGGGGATCTGGCAGCAATCAGCCCCAGCATTTT
CASSDRGSGSNQPQHF
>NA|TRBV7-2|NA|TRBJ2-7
TGTGCCAGCAGCCAAGGAGAAGGGGCAGGACGAACCTACGAGCAGTACTTC
CASSQGEGAGRTYEQYF
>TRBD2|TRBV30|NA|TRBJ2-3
TGTGCCTGGAGTCTGACTATAGCGGGGGGGAACACAGATACGCAGTATTTT
CAWSLTIAGGNTDTQYF
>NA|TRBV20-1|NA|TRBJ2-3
TGCAGTGCTAGATCGGCGGCAGGCACAGATACGCAGTATTTT
CSARSAAGTDTQYF
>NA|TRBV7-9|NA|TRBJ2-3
TGTGCCAGCAGCTCCAGCTTGGGGGATACGCAGTATTTT
CASSSSLGDTQYF
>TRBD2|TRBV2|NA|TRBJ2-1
TGTGCCAGCGGAATAGCGGGATCGGACAATGAGCAGTTCTTC
CASGIAGSDNEQFF
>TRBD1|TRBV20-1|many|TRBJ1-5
TGCAGTGCTGTCAGGGGGTCGGCCAGCAATCAGCCCCAGCATTTT
CSAVRGSASNQPQHF
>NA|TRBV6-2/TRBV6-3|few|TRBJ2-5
TGTGCCAGCAGTGCCAGGGACGGGAAGCAAGAGACCCAGTACTTC
CASSARDGKQETQYF
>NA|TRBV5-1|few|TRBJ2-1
TGCGCCAGCAGCTTGGCACGGGTGTCTGAGCAGTTCTTC
CASSLARVSEQFF
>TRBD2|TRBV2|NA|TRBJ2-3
TGTGCCAGCAGTGAAGCGGGACTAGCGGGTGCAGATACGCAGTATTTT
CASSEAGLAGADTQYF
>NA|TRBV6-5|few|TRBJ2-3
TGTGCCAGCACCGAGGGTCCCGTTTATACGCAGTATTTT
CASTEGPVYTQYF
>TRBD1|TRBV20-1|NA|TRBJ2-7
TGCAGTGCAACACCTCGGGACAGGGGGTCCTACGAGCAGTACTTC
CSATPRDRGSYEQYF
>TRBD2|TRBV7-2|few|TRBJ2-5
TGTGCCAGCAGCCCACGGGGGGGTTGGGGAGAGACCCAGTACTTC
CASSPRGGWGETQYF